Shown below are 13 T cell receptor beta chains from a single sample sequenced in a study of T cell repertoires in cytomegalovirus infection. Via MiXCR, TCRdb re-called the reads, giving one row per CDR3 protein. The table records 300,000 or so distinct CDR3 sequences, around 25% of them present only once. Sequencing was performed on PBMCs. The receptors derive from a human donor in good health (CMV status not recorded). Some clones in this sample may be carry-over from other donors' samples.

The chain links TRBV7-2 to TRBJ2-1; 10 bases fit TRBD2. This CDR3 comprises 19 residues. V lost 4 bases, J lost 2 bases, and 14 bases stayed unmatched. Germline loops: CDR1 SGHTA, CDR2 FQGNSA. CDR3 sequence reads: CASSSSGTSVDSPYNEQFF. DNA for the CDR3: TGTGCCAGCAGCTCAAGCGGGACTAGCGTCGATTCTCCCTACAATGAGCAGTTCTTC.

This clonotype appeared a few times. The chain carries TRBV28 and TRBJ2-1; 14 bases are a match to TRBD2. J gave up 9 bases and V 5 bases, and 27 bases lay outside the gene matches. CDR3 length: 22 amino acids. Germline V gene sequence: CDR1 MDHEN, CDR2 SYDVKM. The CDR3 coding sequence is TGTGCCAGCAGTCCCTACCGGGACGCCCGACTAGCGGGAGGGCCGGTTAAGCTTGAGCAGTTCTTC. This gives the protein CASSPYRDARLAGGPVKLEQFF.

This clonotype was detected a few times. This chain connects TRBV19 to TRBJ2-1, with TRBD2 identical over 9 bases. The CDR3 length is 15 residues. CDR1 LNHDA and CDR2 SQIVND come from the germline V gene (reference sequence). Trimming cost V 5 bases and J 12 bases; bases outside gene matches: 14. CDR3 amino acids: CASSLSAGGHGGQFF. The CDR3 DNA is TGTGCCAGTAGTCTTTCAGCGGGGGGCCACGGAGGGCAGTTCTTC.

The chain links TRBV19 to TRBJ2-7; TRBD2 agrees at 12 bases. V dropped 6 bases and J dropped 3; count of bases not matched to a gene: 6. The CDR3 loop spans 15 amino acids. Per germline, CDR1 LNHDA and CDR2 SQIVND (reference sequence). CDR3 amino acids: CASRGLAGVGYEQYF. In nucleotides, the CDR3 is TGTGCCAGTAGGGGACTAGCGGGCGTCGGCTACGAGCAGTACTTC.

This sequence joins TRBV12-3 or TRBV12-4 and TRBJ2-7; a possible D gene is TRBD1 (6 bases). There are 13 residues in the CDR3. Trimming removed 5 bases at V and 7 bases at J, with 15 bases between. The CDR3 region has the DNA TGTGCCAGCAGTGGGGGCAGGGCCAGGGAGCAGTACTTC. Translating it yields CASSGGRAREQYF.

This clonotype was observed at least ten times. The chain couples TRBV28 to TRBJ1-5; 8 positions match TRBD1. The germline CDR1 and CDR2 sequences are MDHEN and SYDVKM. The CDR3 has 16 residues. V shed 8 bases and J 5 bases; nucleotides not matched to a gene: 14. The CDR3 spells CASVTYGQGTDQPQHF. CDR3 nucleotide sequence: TGTGCCAGCGTCACCTATGGACAGGGTACGGATCAGCCCCAGCATTTT.

This clonotype was recorded at least ten times. The V and J genes are TRBV28 and TRBJ2-7; 8 bases line up with TRBD2. Germline CDR1 is MDHEN and CDR2 is SYDVKM. V was pared by 6 bases and J by 4 bases, with 23 bases of the junction left unmatched. This CDR3 comprises 19 residues. CDR3 region: CASRPQAGGNNGVTYEQYF. CDR3 in DNA: TGTGCCAGCAGACCTCAGGCGGGGGGCAATAACGGTGTAACTTACGAGCAGTACTTC.

This clonotype appeared many times. The chain combines TRBV7-6 with TRBJ2-7, with D perhaps given as TRBD1 or TRBD2 (6 bases each). Deletions cut 1 base from V and 4 bases from J, with 11 bases between. Germline CDR1 is SGHVS and CDR2 is FNYEAQ. The CDR3 loop spans 14 amino acids. The CDR3 DNA reads as TGTGCCAGCAGCTTAGAAGGGGGGTCGTACGAGCAGTACTTC. It codes for CASSLEGGSYEQYF.

Points on this clonotype: At one boundary the junction diverges from the germline segment, which might be a read error. The gene calls are TRBV10-3 and TRBJ2-3, with D hard to call. The CDR3 consists of 13 residues. The V gene's germline CDR1 is ENHRY and CDR2 SYGVKD. The CDR3 protein is CATRVPTGDTQYF. CDR3 sequence (DNA): TGCGCCACAAGAGTACCGACGGGAGATACGCAGTATTTT.

This clonotype was counted a few times. The rearrangement uses TRBV3-1 and TRBJ2-3; possibly TRBD2 for D (5 bases). This CDR3 comprises 15 residues. Germline values: CDR1 LGHDT, CDR2 YNNKEL (reference sequence). V was trimmed by 3 bases and J by 0 bases, leaving 10 bases between them. The CDR3 reads CASSHGPGSTDTQYF. CDR3 bases: TGTGCCAGCAGCCACGGACCGGGGAGCACAGATACGCAGTATTTT.

This rearrangement joins TRBV25-1 to TRBJ1-1; maybe TRBD1 (6 bases). The germline V gene encodes CDR1 MGHDK and CDR2 SYGVNS. V lost 4 bases to trimming and J lost 5 bases, with 14 bases between them. This CDR3 contains 14 residues. The CDR3 nucleotides read TGTGCCAGCAGTGTCGGTACAGGGACAACTGAAGCTTTCTTT. This translates into CASSVGTGTTEAFF.

This clonotype was detected ten times or more. The chain combines TRBV7-2 with TRBJ1-2, with a possible D match to TRBD1 (5 bases). V gave up 2 bases and J gave up 8 bases, with 12 bases separating them. Germline values: CDR1 SGHTA, CDR2 FQGNSA. This CDR3 contains 13 residues. DNA of the CDR3: TGTGCCAGCAGCTTATTCGGGGGTGAGGGCTACACCTTC. As protein: CASSLFGGEGYTF.

This clonotype was seen ten or more times. This sequence joins TRBV6-2 or TRBV6-3 and TRBJ1-5; weak D call: TRBD1 (6 bases). The CDR3 consists of 15 residues. V dropped 2 bases and J dropped 2 bases, with 10 bases sitting between them. Germline values: CDR1 MNHEY, CDR2 SVGEGT. The CDR3 region is CASSYAGHGNQPQHF. The CDR3 DNA sequence: TGTGCCAGCAGTTACGCGGGACACGGCAATCAGCCCCAGCATTTT.